This TCR beta chain stems from a study of beta chain features in type 1 diabetes. Study observations and caveats: Moderate yet significant TCRB CDR3 shortening was seen in Type 1 diabetes patients in all four CD4+ subsets.

From germline, CDR1 is SGHDT and CDR2 YYEEEE. This CDR3 spans 15 amino acids. The V gene end was trimmed by 2 bases and the J gene end by 7 bases; junction bases not matched to a gene: 12. The study reverse transcribed the entire isolated RNA, so it sequenced expressed TCRB transcripts. Produced via immunoSEQ multiplex PCR; TCRdb's table is partial and in-frame only. The table shows 300,000 to 400,000 clones, with about 13% occurring only once. A few counts support this clone. The target antigen is unknown. The V and J genes are TRBV5-6 and TRBJ2-7; 7 bases map to TRBD2. Sample: naive CD4+ T cells from blood. The clonotype originates from a woman aged 18 to 35 with type 1 diabetes. CDR3 in amino acids: CASSLAGLRRAEQYF. Here the CDR3 DNA reads TGTGCCAGCAGCTTAGCGGGATTAAGGAGGGCGGAGCAGTACTTC.